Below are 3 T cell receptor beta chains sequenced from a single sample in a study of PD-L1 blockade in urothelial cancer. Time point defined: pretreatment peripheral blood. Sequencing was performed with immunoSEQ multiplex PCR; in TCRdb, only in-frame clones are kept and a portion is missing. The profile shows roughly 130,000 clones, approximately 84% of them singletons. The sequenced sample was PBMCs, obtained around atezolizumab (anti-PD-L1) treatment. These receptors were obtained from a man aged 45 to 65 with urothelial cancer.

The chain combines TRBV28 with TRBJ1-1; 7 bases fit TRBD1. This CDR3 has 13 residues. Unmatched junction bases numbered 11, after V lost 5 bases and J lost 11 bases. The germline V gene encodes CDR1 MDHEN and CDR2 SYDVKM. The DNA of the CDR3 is TGTGCCAGCAGTGTAGGACAGGCCCAGGGGGCTTTCTTT. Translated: CASSVGQAQGAFF. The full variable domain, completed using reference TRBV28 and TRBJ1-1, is DVKVTQSSRYLVKRTGEKVFLECVQDMDHENMFWYRQDPGLGLRLIYFSYDVKMKEKGDIPEGYSVSREKKERFSLILESASTNQTSMYLCASSVGQAQGAFFGQGTRLTVV.

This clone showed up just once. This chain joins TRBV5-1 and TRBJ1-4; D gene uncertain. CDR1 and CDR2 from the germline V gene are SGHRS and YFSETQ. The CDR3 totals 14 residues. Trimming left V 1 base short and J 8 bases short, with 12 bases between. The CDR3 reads CASSLNPDWEKLFF. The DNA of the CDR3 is TGCGCCAGCAGCTTGAACCCGGACTGGGAAAAACTGTTTTTT.

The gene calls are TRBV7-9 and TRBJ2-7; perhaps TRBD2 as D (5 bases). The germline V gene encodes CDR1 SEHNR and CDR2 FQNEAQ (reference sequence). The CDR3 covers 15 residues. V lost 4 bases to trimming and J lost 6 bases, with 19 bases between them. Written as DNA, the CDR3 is TGTGCCAGCAGCTCCGGTGGAGTCACTGAGGGCGAGCAGTACTTC. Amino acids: CASSSGGVTEGEQYF.